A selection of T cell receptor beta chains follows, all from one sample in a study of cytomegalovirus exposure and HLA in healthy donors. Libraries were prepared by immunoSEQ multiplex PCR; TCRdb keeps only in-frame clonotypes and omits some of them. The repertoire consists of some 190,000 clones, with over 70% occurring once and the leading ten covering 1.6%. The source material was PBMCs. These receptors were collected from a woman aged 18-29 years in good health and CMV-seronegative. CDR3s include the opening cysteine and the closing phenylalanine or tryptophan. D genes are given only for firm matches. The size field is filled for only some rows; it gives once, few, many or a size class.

CDR3: CAVPGQGKETQYF; DNA: TGTGCCGTGCCGGGACAGGGAAAAGAGACCCAGTACTTC; J: TRBJ2-5; D: TRBD1; size: few; V: TRBV9
CDR3: CAWSDRLAGGGYQETQYF; DNA: TGTGCCTGGAGTGACCGACTAGCGGGGGGGGGATACCAAGAGACCCAGTACTTC; J: TRBJ2-5; D: TRBD2; size: .; V: TRBV30
CDR3: CASSPYSGRESGELFF; DNA: TGTGCCAGCAGTCCCTATTCCGGGAGAGAATCCGGGGAGCTGTTTTTT; J: TRBJ2-2; D: .; size: .; V: TRBV27
CDR3: CASSPGTGWAGYTF; DNA: TGTGCCAGCAGCCCGGGTACGGGGTGGGCAGGCTACACCTTC; J: TRBJ1-2; D: .; size: .; V: TRBV9
CDR3: CASSGGSPIGTDTQYF; DNA: TGTGCCAGCAGTGGAGGCTCCCCTATAGGCACAGATACGCAGTATTTT; J: TRBJ2-3; D: .; size: .; V: TRBV6-1
CDR3: CASSLWKTGEVAGELFF; DNA: TGCGCCAGCAGCTTGTGGAAGACAGGGGAGGTTGCCGGGGAGCTGTTTTTT; J: TRBJ2-2; D: TRBD1; size: few; V: TRBV5-1
CDR3: CASSQTGLAEETQYF; DNA: TGCGCCAGCAGCCAAACGGGACTAGCCGAAGAGACCCAGTACTTC; J: TRBJ2-5; D: TRBD2; size: .; V: TRBV4-1
CDR3: CASGSDLLPSYNSPLHF; DNA: TGTGCCAGCGGATCCGACTTGTTACCGTCCTATAATTCACCCCTCCACTTT; J: TRBJ1-6; D: .; size: .; V: TRBV7-2
CDR3: CSVVAGRYEQYF; DNA: TGCAGCGTTGTAGCGGGCCGCTACGAGCAGTACTTC; J: TRBJ2-7; D: TRBD2; size: few; V: TRBV29-1
CDR3: CASSLGPNYGYTF; DNA: TGCGCCAGCAGCTTGGGGCCCAACTATGGCTACACCTTC; J: TRBJ1-2; D: .; size: few; V: TRBV5-1
CDR3: CASSLPRYEQYF; DNA: TGTGCCAGCAGCTTACCCCGCTACGAGCAGTACTTC; J: TRBJ2-7; D: .; size: .; V: TRBV7-2